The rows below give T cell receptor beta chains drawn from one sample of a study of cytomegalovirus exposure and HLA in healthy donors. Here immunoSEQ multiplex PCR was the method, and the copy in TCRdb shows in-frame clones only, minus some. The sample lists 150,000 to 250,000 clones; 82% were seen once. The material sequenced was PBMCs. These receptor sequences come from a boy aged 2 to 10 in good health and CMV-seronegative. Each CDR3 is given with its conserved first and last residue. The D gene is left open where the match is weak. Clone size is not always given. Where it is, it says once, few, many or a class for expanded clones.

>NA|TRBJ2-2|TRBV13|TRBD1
CASSPQGQGGSTGELFF
TGTGCCAGCAGCCCCCAGGGACAGGGAGGTAGCACCGGGGAGCTGTTTTTT
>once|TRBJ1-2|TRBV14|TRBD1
CASSPRTGGGGGYTF
TGTGCCAGCAGCCCCAGGACAGGGGGCGGAGGTGGCTACACCTTC
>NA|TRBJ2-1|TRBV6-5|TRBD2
CASSYVLGLVHEQFF
TGTGCCAGCAGTTACGTTTTGGGACTAGTCCATGAGCAGTTCTTC
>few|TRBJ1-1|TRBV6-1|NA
CASSEHRDWAFF
TGTGCCAGCAGTGAGCACAGGGATTGGGCTTTCTTT
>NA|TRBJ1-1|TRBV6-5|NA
CASSYSAEHANTEAFF
TGTGCCAGCAGTTACTCTGCGGAACACGCGAACACTGAAGCTTTCTTT
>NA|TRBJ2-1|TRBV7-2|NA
CASSLTGDFYNEQFF
TGTGCCAGCAGCTTAACGGGGGACTTTTACAATGAGCAGTTCTTC
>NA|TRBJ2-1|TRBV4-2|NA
CASSQDINRDEQFF
TGTGCCAGCAGCCAAGATATAAATCGGGATGAGCAGTTCTTC
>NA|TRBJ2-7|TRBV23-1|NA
CASSAWGRSSYEQYF
TGCGCCAGCAGTGCCTGGGGCAGAAGCTCCTACGAGCAGTACTTC
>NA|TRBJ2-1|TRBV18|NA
CASSNRGEQFF
TGTGCCAGCTCAAACCGGGGAGAGCAGTTCTTC
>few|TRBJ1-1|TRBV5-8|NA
CASSFPGYSDTEAFF
TGTGCCAGCAGCTTTCCAGGTTATTCGGACACTGAAGCTTTCTTT
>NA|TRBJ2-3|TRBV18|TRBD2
CASSPTSGHTDTQYF
TGTGCCAGCTCACCTACTAGCGGCCACACAGATACGCAGTATTTT
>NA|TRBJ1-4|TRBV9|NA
CASSVGPGANEKLFF
TGTGCCAGCAGCGTAGGTCCAGGGGCTAATGAAAAACTGTTTTTT
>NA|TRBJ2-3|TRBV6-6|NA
CASSYREPDTQYF
TGTGCCAGCAGTTACAGGGAGCCAGATACGCAGTATTTT
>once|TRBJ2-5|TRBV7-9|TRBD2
CASSSLGGQETQYF
TGTGCCAGCAGCTCGCTCGGGGGGCAAGAGACCCAGTACTTC
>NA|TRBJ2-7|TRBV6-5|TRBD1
CASRPGTGSTYEQYF
TGTGCCAGCAGACCCGGGACAGGATCTACCTACGAGCAGTACTTC
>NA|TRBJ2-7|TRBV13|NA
CASSARDTFYEQYF
TGTGCCAGCAGCGCCCGGGACACATTCTACGAGCAGTACTTC
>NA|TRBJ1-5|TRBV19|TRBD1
CASSDRGRNQPQHF
TGTGCCAGTAGCGACAGGGGGCGCAATCAGCCCCAGCATTTT
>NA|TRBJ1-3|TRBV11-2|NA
CASRPTGTTGNTIYF
TGTGCCAGCAGACCGACAGGTACAACTGGAAACACCATATATTTT